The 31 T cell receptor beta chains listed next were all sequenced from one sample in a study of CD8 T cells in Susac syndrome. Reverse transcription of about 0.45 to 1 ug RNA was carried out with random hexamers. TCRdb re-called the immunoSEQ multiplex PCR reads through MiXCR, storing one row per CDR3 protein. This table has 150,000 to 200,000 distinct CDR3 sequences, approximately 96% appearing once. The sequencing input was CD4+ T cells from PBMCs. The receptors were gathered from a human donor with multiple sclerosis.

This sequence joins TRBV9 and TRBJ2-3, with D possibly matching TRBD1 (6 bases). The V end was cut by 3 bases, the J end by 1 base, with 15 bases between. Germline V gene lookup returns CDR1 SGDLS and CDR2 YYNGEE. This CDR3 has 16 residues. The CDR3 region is CASSATPGHGTDTQYF. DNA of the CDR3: TGTGCCAGCAGCGCCACGCCGGGACATGGCACAGATACGCAGTATTTT.

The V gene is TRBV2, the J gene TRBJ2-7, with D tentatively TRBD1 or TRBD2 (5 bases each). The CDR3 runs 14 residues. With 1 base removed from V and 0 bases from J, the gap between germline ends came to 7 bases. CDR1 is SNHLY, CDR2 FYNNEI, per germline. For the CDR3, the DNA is TGTGCCAGCAGTGAAGGGGGGAGCTCCTACGAGCAGTACTTC. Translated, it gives CASSEGGSSYEQYF.

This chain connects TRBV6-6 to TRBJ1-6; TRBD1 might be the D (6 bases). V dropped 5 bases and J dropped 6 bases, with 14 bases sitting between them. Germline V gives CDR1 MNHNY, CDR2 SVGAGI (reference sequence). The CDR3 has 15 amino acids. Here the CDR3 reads CASSQGQRPNSPLHF. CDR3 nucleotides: TGTGCCAGCAGTCAAGGACAGCGTCCTAATTCACCCCTCCACTTT.

For the CDR3, the DNA is TGTGCCAGCAGCCTACGGGGGGCCGAAGAGACCCAGTACTTC. Its translation is CASSLRGAEETQYF. The V call is TRBV14, the J call TRBJ2-5; D is perhaps TRBD2 (7 bases). Germline V CDR1 and CDR2: SGHDN, FVKESK. V dropped 4 bases and J dropped 3 bases, with 12 bases sitting between them. This CDR3 has 14 residues.

The CDR3 loop is CSVRSGGRVRETQYF. The CDR3 nucleotides are TGCAGTGTCCGAAGCGGGGGCCGGGTTAGGGAGACCCAGTACTTC. The rearrangement links TRBV20-1 to TRBJ2-5; 8 bases fit TRBD2. V trimming: 7 bases; J trimming: 5 bases; junction bases outside the gene matches: 15. The CDR3 has 15 residues. Germline V gene lookup returns CDR1 DFQATT and CDR2 SNEGSKA (reference sequence).

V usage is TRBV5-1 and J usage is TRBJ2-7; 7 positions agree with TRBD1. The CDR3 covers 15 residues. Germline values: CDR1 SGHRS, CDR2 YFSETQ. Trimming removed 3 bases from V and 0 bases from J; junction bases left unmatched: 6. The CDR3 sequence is CASSSEGQPSYEQYF. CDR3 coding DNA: TGCGCCAGCAGCTCTGAGGGACAGCCCTCCTACGAGCAGTACTTC.

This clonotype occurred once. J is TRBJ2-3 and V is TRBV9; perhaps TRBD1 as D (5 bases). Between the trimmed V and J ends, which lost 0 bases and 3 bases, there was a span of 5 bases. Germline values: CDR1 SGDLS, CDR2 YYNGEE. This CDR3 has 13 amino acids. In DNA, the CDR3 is TGTGCCAGCAGCGTAGGACAGACAGATACGCAGTATTTT. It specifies CASSVGQTDTQYF.

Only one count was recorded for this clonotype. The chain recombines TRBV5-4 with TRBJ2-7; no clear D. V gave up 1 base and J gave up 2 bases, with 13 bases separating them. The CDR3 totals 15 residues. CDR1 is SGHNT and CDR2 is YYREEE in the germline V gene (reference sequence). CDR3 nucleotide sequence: TGTGCCAGCAGCTTGTCCTTCAATCAAGCCTACGAGCAGTACTTC. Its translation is CASSLSFNQAYEQYF.

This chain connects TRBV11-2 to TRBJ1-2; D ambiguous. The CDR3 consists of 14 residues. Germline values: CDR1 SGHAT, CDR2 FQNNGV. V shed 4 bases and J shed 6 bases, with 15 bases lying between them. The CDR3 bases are TGTGCCAGCAGCTACCGTCAATTCCCCGATGGCTACACCTTC. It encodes CASSYRQFPDGYTF.

The CDR3 DNA follows: TGTGCCAGCGGAATCCCGGGACTCAGGCAAGAGACCCAGTACTTC. This gives the protein CASGIPGLRQETQYF. The gene calls are TRBV27 and TRBJ2-5; D is possibly TRBD2 (6 bases). CDR1 MNHEY and CDR2 SMNVEV come from the germline V gene (reference sequence). The V end was cut by 8 bases, the J end by 2 bases, with 18 bases between. The CDR3 runs 15 residues.

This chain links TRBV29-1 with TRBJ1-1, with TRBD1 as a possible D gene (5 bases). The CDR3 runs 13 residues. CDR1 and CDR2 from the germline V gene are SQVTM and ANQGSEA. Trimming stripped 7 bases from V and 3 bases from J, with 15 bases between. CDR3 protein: CSGRLGGDTEAFF. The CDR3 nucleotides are TGCAGCGGGCGACTCGGGGGGGACACTGAAGCTTTCTTT.

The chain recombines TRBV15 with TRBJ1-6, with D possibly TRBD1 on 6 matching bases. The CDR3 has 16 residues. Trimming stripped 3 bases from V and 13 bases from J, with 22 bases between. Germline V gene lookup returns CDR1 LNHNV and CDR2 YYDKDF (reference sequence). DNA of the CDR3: TGTGCCACCAGCAGCTACGCGGGACAACCGAGGGGGCCCCTCCACTTT. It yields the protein CATSSYAGQPRGPLHF.

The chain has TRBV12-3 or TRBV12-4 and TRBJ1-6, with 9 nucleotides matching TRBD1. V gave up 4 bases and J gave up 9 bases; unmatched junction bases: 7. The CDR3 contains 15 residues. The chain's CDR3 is CASSYSGTGSSPLHF. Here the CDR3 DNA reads TGTGCCAGCAGTTACTCCGGGACAGGGAGTTCACCCCTCCACTTT.

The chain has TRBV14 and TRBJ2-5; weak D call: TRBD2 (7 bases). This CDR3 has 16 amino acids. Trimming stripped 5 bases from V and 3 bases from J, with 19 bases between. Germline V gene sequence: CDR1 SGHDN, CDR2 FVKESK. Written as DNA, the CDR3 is TGTGCCAGCAGCTGGACCGGGGGGCCTTGGGAAGAGACCCAGTACTTC. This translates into CASSWTGGPWEETQYF.

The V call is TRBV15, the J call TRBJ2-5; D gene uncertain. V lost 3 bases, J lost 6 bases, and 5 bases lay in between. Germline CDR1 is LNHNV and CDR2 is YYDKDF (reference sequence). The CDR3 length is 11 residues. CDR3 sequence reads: CATSSRKTQYF. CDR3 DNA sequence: TGTGCCACCAGCAGTAGGAAGACCCAGTACTTC.

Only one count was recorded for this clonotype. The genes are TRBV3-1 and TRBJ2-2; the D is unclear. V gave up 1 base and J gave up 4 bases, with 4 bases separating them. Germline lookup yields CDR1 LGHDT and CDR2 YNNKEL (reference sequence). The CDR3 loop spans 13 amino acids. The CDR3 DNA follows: TGTGCCAGCAGCCAAGGTCCCACCGGGGAGCTGTTTTTT. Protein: CASSQGPTGELFF.

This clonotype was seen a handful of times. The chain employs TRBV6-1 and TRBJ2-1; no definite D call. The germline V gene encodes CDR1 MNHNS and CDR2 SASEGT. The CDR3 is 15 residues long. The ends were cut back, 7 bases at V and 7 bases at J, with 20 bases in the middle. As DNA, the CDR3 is TGTGCCAGCAAGGGTGCACTACCGAACCCGAATGAGCAGTTCTTC. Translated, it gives CASKGALPNPNEQFF.

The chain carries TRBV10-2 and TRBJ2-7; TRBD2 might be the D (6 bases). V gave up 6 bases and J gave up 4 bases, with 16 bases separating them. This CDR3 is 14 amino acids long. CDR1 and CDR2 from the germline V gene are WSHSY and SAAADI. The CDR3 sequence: CASRRGTSRYEQYF. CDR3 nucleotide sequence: TGCGCCAGCAGGAGGGGTACTAGCCGGTACGAGCAGTACTTC.

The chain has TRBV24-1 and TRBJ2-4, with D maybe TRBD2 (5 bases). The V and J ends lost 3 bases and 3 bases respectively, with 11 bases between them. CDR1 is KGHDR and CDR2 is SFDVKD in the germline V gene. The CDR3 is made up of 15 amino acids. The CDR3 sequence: CATSDTTGDKNIQYF. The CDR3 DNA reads TGTGCCACCAGTGATACTACCGGGGACAAAAACATTCAGTACTTC.

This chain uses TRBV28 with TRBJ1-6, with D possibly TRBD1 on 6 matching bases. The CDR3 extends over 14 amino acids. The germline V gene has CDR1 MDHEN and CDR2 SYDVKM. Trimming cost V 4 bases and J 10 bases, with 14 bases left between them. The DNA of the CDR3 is TGTGCCAGCAGTTACAGGGCCTTGTCGTCACCCCTCCACTTT. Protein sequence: CASSYRALSSPLHF.

CDR3 sequence reads: CASSHPAATYGYTF. Written as DNA, the CDR3 is TGTGCCAGCAGCCACCCCGCAGCCACCTATGGCTACACCTTC. V usage is TRBV7-2 and J usage is TRBJ1-2; D is unclear. The V gene's germline CDR1 is SGHTA and CDR2 FQGNSA. The CDR3 consists of 14 residues. V was pared by 5 bases and J by 4 bases, with 14 bases between.

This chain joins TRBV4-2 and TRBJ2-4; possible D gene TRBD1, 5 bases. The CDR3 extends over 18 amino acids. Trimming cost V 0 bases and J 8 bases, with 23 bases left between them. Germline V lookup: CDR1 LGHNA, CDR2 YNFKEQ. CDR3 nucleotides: TGTGCCAGCAGCCAAGATCGGTCGATTCTAGGCGAACAGGACATTCAGTACTTC. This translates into CASSQDRSILGEQDIQYF.

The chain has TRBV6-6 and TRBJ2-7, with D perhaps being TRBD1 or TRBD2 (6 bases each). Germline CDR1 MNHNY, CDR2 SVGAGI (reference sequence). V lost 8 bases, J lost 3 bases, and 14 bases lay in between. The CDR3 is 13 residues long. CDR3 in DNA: TGTGCCAGCGCCAGCAGGGGAGGCTACGAGCAGTACTTC. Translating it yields CASASRGGYEQYF.

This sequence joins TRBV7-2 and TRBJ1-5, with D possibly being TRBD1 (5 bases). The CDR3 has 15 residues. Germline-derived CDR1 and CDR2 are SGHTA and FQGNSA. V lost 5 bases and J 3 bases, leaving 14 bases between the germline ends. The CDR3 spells CASSTGTRVNQPQHF. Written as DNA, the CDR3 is TGTGCCAGCAGCACGGGGACGCGAGTCAATCAGCCCCAGCATTTT.

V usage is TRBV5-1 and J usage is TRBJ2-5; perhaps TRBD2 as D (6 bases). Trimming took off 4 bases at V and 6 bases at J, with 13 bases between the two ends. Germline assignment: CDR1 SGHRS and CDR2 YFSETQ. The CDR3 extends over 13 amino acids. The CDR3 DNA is TGCGCCAGCAGCATGGGGGACTCTAAGACCCAGTACTTC. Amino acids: CASSMGDSKTQYF.

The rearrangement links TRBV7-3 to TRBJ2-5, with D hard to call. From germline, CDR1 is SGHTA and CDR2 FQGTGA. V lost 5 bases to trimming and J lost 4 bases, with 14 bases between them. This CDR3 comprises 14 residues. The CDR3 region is CASSLGQPPETQYF. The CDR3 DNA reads TGTGCCAGCAGCCTCGGTCAACCCCCAGAGACCCAGTACTTC.

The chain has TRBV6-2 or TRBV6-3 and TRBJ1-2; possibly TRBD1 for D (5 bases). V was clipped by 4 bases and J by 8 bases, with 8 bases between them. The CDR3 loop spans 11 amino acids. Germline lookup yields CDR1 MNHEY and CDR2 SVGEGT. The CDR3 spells CASSSPGGYTF. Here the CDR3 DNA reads TGTGCCAGCAGTTCGCCAGGGGGCTACACCTTC.

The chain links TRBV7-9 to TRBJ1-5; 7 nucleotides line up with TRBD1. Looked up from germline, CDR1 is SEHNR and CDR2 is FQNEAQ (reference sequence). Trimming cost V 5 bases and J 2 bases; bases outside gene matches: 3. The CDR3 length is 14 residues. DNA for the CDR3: TGTGCCAGCAGCAGCCAGGGGGGCAATCAGCCCCAGCATTTT. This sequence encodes CASSSQGGNQPQHF.

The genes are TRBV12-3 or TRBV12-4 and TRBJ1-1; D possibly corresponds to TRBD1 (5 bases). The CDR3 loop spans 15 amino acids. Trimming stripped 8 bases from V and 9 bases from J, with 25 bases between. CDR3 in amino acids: CASSSPGPGAMKAFF. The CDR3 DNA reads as TGTGCCAGCTCTAGTCCGGGACCTGGAGCGATGAAAGCTTTCTTT.

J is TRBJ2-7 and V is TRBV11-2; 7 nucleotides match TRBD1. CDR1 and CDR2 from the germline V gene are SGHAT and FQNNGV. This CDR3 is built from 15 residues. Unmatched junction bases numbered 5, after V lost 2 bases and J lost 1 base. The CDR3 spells CASSLRPGQSYEQYF. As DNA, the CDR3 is TGTGCCAGCAGCTTAAGACCGGGACAGTCCTACGAGCAGTACTTC.

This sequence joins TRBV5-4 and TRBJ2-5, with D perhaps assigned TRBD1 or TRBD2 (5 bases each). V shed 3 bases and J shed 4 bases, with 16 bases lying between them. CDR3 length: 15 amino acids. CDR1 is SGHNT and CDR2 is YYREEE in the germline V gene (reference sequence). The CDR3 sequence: CASSSVKGRGETQYF. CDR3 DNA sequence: TGTGCCAGCAGCTCCGTGAAGGGACGGGGAGAGACCCAGTACTTC.